This T cell receptor (beta chain) emerged from a study of lymphopenia after photon versus proton radiotherapy. As for this clone: What it binds is not known.

The length of the CDR3 is 9 residues. V was pared by 0 bases and J by 7 bases, with 0 bases between. CDR1 is DFQATT and CDR2 is SNEGSKA in the germline V gene (reference sequence). Profiling relied on immunoSEQ multiplex PCR, and the TCRdb table lists in-frame clones only, not all of them. The sample shows 55,000 to 70,000 clones, roughly 90% of them seen only once. General study findings and limits: Larger post-nadir TCR diversity loss correlated inversely with survival in deceased patients. Oligoclonal CD8+ Temra expansion after nadir drove photon patients' diversity drop. Relative stability marked proton patients; photon patients lost diversity and naive cells. Authors raise, but do not show, better survival with proton therapy.

This specimen consisted of peripheral blood, obtained from a patient treated with photon-based radiotherapy. This sequence was found in a woman in her 40s with cholangiocarcinoma. This chain uses TRBV20-1 with TRBJ1-2, with D hard to call. The CDR3 is CSARDGYTF. CDR3 DNA: TGCAGTGCTAGAGATGGCTACACCTTC.